The clone carrying this T cell receptor beta chain has a count of ten or more. Original processing notes: Quantification of nucleated cells was approximated via reference gene primer amplification. Repertoires were generated with immunoSEQ multiplex PCR, while TCRdb's copy carries only in-frame clones and drops some. For V, J and clone size, that table is used; D and trimming come from the DNA. The table has about 130,000 clones, roughly 72% seen once. J gave up 7 bases and V 3 bases, and 7 bases lay outside the gene matches. Per germline, CDR1 SGDLS and CDR2 YYNGEE. This CDR3 has 15 residues. The data belong to a study of blood T cell repertoires in COVID-19. Turning to the study itself: The United States, Italy and Spain provided the acute and convalescent COVID-19 samples. From T cells, B-cell-depleted T cells, or PBMCs came the material, which was cDNA or gDNA.

The receptor was derived from a man in his 60s with acute or convalescent COVID-19. Sequences were obtained from peripheral blood. This rearrangement joins TRBV9 to TRBJ2-1; TRBD2 agrees at 10 bases. The CDR3 sequence is CASSGRLAGGNEQFF. CDR3 coding DNA: TGTGCCAGCAGCGGAAGACTAGCGGGTGGGAATGAGCAGTTCTTC.